This is a list of T cell receptor beta chains from one sample in a study of beta chain features in type 1 diabetes. TCRdb's copy holds only in-frame clones and misses some; the assay was immunoSEQ multiplex PCR. The sample has roughly 24,000 clones; under 75% are singletons. The sequenced sample was stem cell memory CD4+ T cells from blood. The receptors were gathered from a man in his late teens or twenties with type 1 diabetes. Both conserved end residues are part of each CDR3. The D gene is left open where the match is weak. Clone size is not always given. Where it is, it says once, few, many or a class for expanded clones.

V	J	D	size	DNA	CDR3
TRBV4-1	TRBJ2-4	-	-	TGCGCCAGCAGCCAACCGGCCACAGGTCAAGCCAAAAACATTCAGTACTTC	CASSQPATGQAKNIQYF
TRBV21-1	TRBJ1-2	-	few	TGTGCCAGCAGCGCTACGCGACGACTGTCGTATGGCTACACCTTC	CASSATRRLSYGYTF
TRBV25-1	TRBJ1-4	-	few	TGTGCCAGCAGAGGGAGTGAAAAACTGTTTTTT	CASRGSEKLFF
TRBV27	TRBJ1-5	TRBD1	-	TGTGCCAGCAGTCAGGACAGGTGGGGCAATCAGCCCCAGCATTTT	CASSQDRWGNQPQHF
TRBV6-5	TRBJ1-5	TRBD1	-	TGTGCCAGCAGCTACGGGACAGGGGTCGGGAATCAGCCCCAGCATTTT	CASSYGTGVGNQPQHF
TRBV11-3	TRBJ2-7	-	-	TGTGCCAGCAGCTTAGGGAGGTCCTACGAGCAGTACTTC	CASSLGRSYEQYF
TRBV18	TRBJ1-5	-	-	TGTGCCAGCTCACCAACGGGCGGGGGCTGGCAGCCCCAGCATTTT	CASSPTGGGWQPQHF
TRBV28	TRBJ2-1	-	-	TGTGCCACTCTAGGTCGCACGCACAATGAGCAGTTCTTC	CATLGRTHNEQFF
TRBV9	TRBJ2-1	TRBD1	-	TGTGCCAGCAGCGATGGACAGGGGGGCTACAATGAGCAGTTCTTC	CASSDGQGGYNEQFF
TRBV16	TRBJ1-1	TRBD1	few	TGTGCCAGCAGCCGACAGGGGGCTCGTAGGACTGAAGCTTTCTTT	CASSRQGARRTEAFF
TRBV2	TRBJ2-5	-	-	TGTGCCAGCAGTGAAAACGTTAGCGGCAAGACCCAGTACTTC	CASSENVSGKTQYF
TRBV19	TRBJ2-2	TRBD1	-	TGTGCCAGTAGTACCCTAGGGACAGGAGTCGCTGGGGAGCTGTTTTTT	CASSTLGTGVAGELFF
TRBV5-1	TRBJ2-5	TRBD2	-	TGCGCCAGCAGCCTCAGCCGGGCGGGGGGCGAGACCCAGTACTTC	CASSLSRAGGETQYF
TRBV2	TRBJ2-5	-	-	TGTGCCGGCCGGGAAGTGTCGGAGACCCAGTACTTC	CAGREVSETQYF
TRBV28	TRBJ2-2	-	few	TGTGCCAGCAGTTTAACGGCAGGGCGAGGATCAGCCGCCGGGGAGCTGTTTTTT	CASSLTAGRGSAAGELFF
TRBV28	TRBJ2-1	TRBD1	-	TGTGCCAGCAGTGACAGGGCGAGTGCCGGGAAGTTCTTC	CASSDRASAGKFF
TRBV5-1	TRBJ2-1	TRBD1	-	TGCGCCAGCAGCCCGGGACAGTACAATGAGCAGTTCTTC	CASSPGQYNEQFF
TRBV7-7	TRBJ2-1	TRBD2	-	TGTGCCAGCAGCCCGACTAGCGGGGGGGCGTATGAGCAGTTCTTC	CASSPTSGGAYEQFF
TRBV2	TRBJ2-1	TRBD2	-	TGTGCCAGCAGTAGCGGGAGTGACAATGAGCAGTTCTTC	CASSSGSDNEQFF
TRBV7-9	TRBJ2-3	TRBD2	-	TGTGCCAGCACCACGGGAAGACTAGCGGGGAACACAGATACGCAGTATTTT	CASTTGRLAGNTDTQYF
TRBV28	TRBJ2-7	TRBD2	-	TGTGCCAGCAGTTTGACACTATGGGGTAGCGGGGACTACGAGCAGTACTTC	CASSLTLWGSGDYEQYF
TRBV5-1	TRBJ2-7	TRBD2	-	TGCGCCAGCAGCGCCAGTGGCGGGAGTTTCGAGCAGTACTTC	CASSASGGSFEQYF
TRBV7-9	TRBJ1-1	-	few	TGTGCCAGCAGCTTGGCCATGAACACTGAAGCTTTCTTT	CASSLAMNTEAFF
TRBV5-1	TRBJ2-1	-	-	TGCGCCAGCAGTGAGGGAAGCTCCTACAATGAGCAGTTCTTC	CASSEGSSYNEQFF
TRBV18	TRBJ2-5	-	-	TGTGCCAGCTCACCCTCGGGCCAAGAGACCCAGTACTTC	CASSPSGQETQYF
TRBV11-2	TRBJ2-1	-	-	TGTGCCAGCAGCCCTGGACAAGACAATGAGCAGTTCTTC	CASSPGQDNEQFF
TRBV9	TRBJ2-7	TRBD1	-	TGTGCCAGCAGCGTAGGGGGACAGGGGTTGCGCGAGCAGTACTTC	CASSVGGQGLREQYF
TRBV18	TRBJ2-1	TRBD2	-	TGTGCCAGCTCACCGACCGATAGCGGGAGCTACAATGAGCAGTTCTTC	CASSPTDSGSYNEQFF
TRBV9	TRBJ2-7	-	few	TGTGCCAGCAGCGTAGACCCCTGGGGACAAGGCAACTACGAGCAGTACTTC	CASSVDPWGQGNYEQYF
TRBV6-6	TRBJ1-4	-	-	TGTGCCAGCAGTAGCCCGAATGAAAAACTGTTTTTT	CASSSPNEKLFF
TRBV4-3	TRBJ1-4	TRBD1	few	TGCGCCAGCAGCCAGGGGGACAGCCTAGGGAATGAAAAACTGTTTTTT	CASSQGDSLGNEKLFF
TRBV7-2	TRBJ2-5	-	-	TGTGCCAGCAGCTTCACTGGGGCTCGGGAGACCCAGTACTTC	CASSFTGARETQYF